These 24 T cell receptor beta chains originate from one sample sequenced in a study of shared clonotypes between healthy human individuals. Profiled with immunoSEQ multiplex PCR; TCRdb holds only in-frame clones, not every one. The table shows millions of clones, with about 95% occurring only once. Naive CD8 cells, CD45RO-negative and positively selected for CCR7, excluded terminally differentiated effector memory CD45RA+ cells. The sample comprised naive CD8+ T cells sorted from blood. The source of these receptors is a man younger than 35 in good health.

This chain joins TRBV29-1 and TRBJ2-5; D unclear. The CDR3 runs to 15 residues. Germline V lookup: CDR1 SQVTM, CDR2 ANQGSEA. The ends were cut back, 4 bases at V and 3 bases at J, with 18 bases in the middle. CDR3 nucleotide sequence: TGCAGCGTTGCAACCTCAGACTGGAAAAAAGAGACCCAGTACTTC. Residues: CSVATSDWKKETQYF.

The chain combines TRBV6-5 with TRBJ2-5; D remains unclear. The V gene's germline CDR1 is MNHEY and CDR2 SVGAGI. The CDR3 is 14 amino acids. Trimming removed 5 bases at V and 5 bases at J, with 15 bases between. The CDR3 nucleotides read TGTGCCAGCAGTCCTATTCGCCCGGAGGAGACCCAGTACTTC. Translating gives CASSPIRPEETQYF.

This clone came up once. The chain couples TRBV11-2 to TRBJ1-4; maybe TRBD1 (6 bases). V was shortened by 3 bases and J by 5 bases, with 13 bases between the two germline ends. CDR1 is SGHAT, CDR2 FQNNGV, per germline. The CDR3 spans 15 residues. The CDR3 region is CASSFYFGGNEKLFF. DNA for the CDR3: TGTGCCAGCAGCTTTTATTTCGGGGGCAATGAAAAACTGTTTTTT.

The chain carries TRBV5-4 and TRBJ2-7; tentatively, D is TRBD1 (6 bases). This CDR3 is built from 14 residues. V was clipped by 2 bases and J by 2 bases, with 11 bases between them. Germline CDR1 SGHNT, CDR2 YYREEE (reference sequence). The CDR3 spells CASSFDQGPYEQYF. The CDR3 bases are TGTGCCAGCAGCTTTGATCAGGGGCCCTACGAGCAGTACTTC.

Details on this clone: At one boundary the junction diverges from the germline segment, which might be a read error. CDR3 in DNA: TGTGCCAGCAGTTTAGACCCTACCTACGAGCAGTACTTC. It specifies CASSLDPTYEQYF. J is TRBJ2-7 and V is TRBV7-8; D is ambiguous. The germline V gene has CDR1 SGHVS and CDR2 FQNEAQ. This CDR3 is 13 amino acids long.

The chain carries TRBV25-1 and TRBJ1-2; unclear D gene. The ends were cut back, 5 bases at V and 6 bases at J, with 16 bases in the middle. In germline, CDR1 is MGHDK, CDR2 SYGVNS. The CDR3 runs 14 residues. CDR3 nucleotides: TGTGCCAGCAGTTCCGTTAGGGAGATCAATGGCTACACCTTC. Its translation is CASSSVREINGYTF.

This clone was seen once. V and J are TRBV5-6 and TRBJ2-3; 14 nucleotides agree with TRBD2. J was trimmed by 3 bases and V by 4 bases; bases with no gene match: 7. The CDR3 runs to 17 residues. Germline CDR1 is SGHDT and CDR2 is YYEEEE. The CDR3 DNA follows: TGTGCCAGCAGCCATACGACTAGCGGGAGGGGAACAGATACGCAGTATTTT. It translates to CASSHTTSGRGTDTQYF.

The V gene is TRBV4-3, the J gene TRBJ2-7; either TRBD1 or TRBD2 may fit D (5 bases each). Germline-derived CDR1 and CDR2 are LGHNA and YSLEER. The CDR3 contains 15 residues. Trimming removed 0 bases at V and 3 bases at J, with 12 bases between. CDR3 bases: TGCGCCAGCAGCCAAGATACGGGGCAGAGCTACGAGCAGTACTTC. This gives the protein CASSQDTGQSYEQYF.

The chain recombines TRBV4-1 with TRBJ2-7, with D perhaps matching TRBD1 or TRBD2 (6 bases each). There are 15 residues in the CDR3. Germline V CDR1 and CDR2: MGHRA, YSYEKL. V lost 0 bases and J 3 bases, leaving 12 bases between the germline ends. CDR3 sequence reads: CASSQDSRGDYEQYF. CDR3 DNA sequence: TGCGCCAGCAGCCAAGACTCAAGGGGGGACTACGAGCAGTACTTC.

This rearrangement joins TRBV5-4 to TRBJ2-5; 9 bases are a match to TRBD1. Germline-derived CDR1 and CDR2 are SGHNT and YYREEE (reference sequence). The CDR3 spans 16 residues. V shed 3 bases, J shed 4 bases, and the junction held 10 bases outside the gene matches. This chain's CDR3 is CASSSLPGQGGETQYF. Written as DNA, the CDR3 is TGTGCCAGCAGCTCCCTTCCGGGACAGGGTGGAGAGACCCAGTACTTC.

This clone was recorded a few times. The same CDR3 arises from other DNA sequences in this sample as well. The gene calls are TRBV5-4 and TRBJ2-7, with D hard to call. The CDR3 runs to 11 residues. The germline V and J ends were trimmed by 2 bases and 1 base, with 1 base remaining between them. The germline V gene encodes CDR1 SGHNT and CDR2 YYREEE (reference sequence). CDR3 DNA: TGTGCCAGCAGCTTTTCCTACGAGCAGTACTTC. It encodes CASSFSYEQYF.

CDR3 coding DNA: TGCGCCAGCAGCTCCGGTGGGTGGAGCGGCACCTACAATGAGCAGTTCTTC. The encoded protein is CASSSGGWSGTYNEQFF. The V gene is TRBV5-1, the J gene TRBJ2-1, with a weak D call TRBD2 (5 bases). CDR1 and CDR2 from the germline V gene are SGHRS and YFSETQ. The CDR3 has 17 amino acids. V gave up 3 bases and J gave up 2 bases, with 18 bases separating them.

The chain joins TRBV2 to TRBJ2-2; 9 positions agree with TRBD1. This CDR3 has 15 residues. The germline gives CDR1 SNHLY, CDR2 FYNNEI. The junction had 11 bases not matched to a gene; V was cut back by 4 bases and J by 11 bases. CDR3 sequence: CASSVTTQGAGELFF. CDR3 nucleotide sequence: TGTGCCAGCAGTGTAACAACACAGGGGGCGGGAGAGCTGTTTTTT.

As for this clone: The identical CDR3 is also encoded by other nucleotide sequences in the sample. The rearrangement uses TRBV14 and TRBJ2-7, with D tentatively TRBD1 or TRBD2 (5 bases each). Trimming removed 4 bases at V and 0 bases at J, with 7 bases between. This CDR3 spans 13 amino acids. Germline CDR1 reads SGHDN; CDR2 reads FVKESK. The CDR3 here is CASSPGTSYEQYF. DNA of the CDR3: TGTGCCAGCAGCCCCGGGACCTCCTACGAGCAGTACTTC.

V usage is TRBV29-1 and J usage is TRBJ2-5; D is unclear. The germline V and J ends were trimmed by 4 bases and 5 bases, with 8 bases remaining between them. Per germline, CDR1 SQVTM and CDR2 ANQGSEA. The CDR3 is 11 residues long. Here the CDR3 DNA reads TGCAGCGTTGTGGTTGACGAGACCCAGTACTTC. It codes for CSVVVDETQYF.

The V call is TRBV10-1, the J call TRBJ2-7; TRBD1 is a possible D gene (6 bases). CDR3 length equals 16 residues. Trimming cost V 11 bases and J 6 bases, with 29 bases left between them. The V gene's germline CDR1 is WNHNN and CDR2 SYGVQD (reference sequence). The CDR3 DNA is TGCGCCCCCACAACGACCCGTGGGGGCGCAATGTGCGAGCAGTACTTC. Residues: CAPTTTRGGAMCEQYF.

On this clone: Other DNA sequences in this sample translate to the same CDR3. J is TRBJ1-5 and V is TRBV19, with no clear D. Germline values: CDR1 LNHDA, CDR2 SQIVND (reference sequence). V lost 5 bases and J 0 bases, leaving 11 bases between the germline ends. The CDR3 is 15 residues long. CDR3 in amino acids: CASSLDGDSNQPQHF. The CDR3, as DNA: TGTGCCAGTAGTCTTGACGGAGATAGCAATCAGCCCCAGCATTTT.

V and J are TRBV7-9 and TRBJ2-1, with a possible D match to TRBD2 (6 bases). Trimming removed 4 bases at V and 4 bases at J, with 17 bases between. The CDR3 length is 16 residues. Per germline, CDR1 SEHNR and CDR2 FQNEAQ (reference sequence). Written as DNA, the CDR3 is TGTGCCAGCAGCTCTGGAGGGGCGAACCTGTACAATGAGCAGTTCTTC. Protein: CASSSGGANLYNEQFF.

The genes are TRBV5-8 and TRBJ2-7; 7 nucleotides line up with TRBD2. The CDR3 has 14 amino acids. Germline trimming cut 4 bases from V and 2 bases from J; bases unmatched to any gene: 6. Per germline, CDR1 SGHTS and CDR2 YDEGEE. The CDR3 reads CASSPGGSTYEQYF. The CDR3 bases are TGTGCCAGCAGCCCTGGCGGGAGTACCTACGAGCAGTACTTC.

This chain's CDR3 is CASSFLTNTEAFF. In DNA form, the CDR3 reads TGTGCCAGCAGTTTTTTAACGAACACTGAAGCTTTCTTT. This chain connects TRBV27 to TRBJ1-1; no firm D call. CDR1 and CDR2 from the germline V gene are MNHEY and SMNVEV (reference sequence). Trimming stripped 3 bases from V and 1 base from J, with 6 bases between. This CDR3 has 13 amino acids.

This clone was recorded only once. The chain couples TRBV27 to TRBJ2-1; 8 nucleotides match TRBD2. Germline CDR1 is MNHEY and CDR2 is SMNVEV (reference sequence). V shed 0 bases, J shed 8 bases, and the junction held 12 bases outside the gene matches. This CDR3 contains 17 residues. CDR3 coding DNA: TGTGCCAGCAGTTTATCGAGGGTCGGAGCGGGAGTAGATGAGCAGTTCTTC. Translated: CASSLSRVGAGVDEQFF.

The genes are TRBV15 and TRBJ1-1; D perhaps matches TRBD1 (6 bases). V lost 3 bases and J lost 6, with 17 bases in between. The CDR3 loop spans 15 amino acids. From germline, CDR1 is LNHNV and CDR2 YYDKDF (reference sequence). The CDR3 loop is CATSSQTGLGSEAFF. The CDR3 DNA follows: TGTGCCACCAGCAGTCAAACAGGGCTTGGGTCTGAAGCTTTCTTT.

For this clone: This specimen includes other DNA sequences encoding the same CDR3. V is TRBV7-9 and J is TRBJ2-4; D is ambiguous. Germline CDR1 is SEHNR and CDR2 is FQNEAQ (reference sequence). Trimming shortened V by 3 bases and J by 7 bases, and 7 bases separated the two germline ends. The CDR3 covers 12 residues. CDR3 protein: CASSFGENIQYF. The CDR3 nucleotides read TGTGCCAGCAGCTTTGGAGAGAACATTCAGTACTTC.

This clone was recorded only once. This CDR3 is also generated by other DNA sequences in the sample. Here the CDR3 DNA reads TGTGCCAGCAGCCGCGACAGTTACAATGAGCAGTTCTTC. Protein sequence: CASSRDSYNEQFF. The chain combines TRBV7-9 with TRBJ2-1; possible D gene TRBD1, 5 bases. The germline V gene encodes CDR1 SEHNR and CDR2 FQNEAQ (reference sequence). V was cut by 5 bases and J by 4 bases, with 9 bases left in between. CDR3 size: 13 residues.